The entry below gives a single T cell receptor (beta chain) sequence along with its context. This sample's time point: persistent/refractory GD, antithyroid drugs over 5 years with positive TRAb. Isolated PBMC RNA provided the starting material for the TCR library. American Thyroid Association guidelines defined Graves' disease diagnosis. This sample is part of a study of regulatory T cells in long-lasting Graves disease. iRepertoire HTBI primers and Arm-PCR of CDR3 regions built TCR beta libraries. TCRdb reprocessed the multiplex PCR reads with MiXCR, giving one entry per CDR3 protein. The data contain around 450,000 distinct CDR3 sequences, under 25% of them singletons. CDR1 is SEHNR and CDR2 is FQNEAQ in the germline V gene (reference sequence). With 6 bases removed from V and 2 bases from J, the gap between germline ends came to 15 bases. CDR3 length equals 15 residues.

The sequence was obtained from a female donor with Graves disease. The chain combines TRBV7-9 with TRBJ2-3; D gene ambiguous. The input for sequencing was peripheral blood mononuclear cells (PBMCs), taken when the disease was refractory, from a patient treated with antithyroid drugs. This CDR3 is CASSSTGFNTDTQYF. CDR3 DNA sequence: TGTGCCAGCAGTTCCACCGGGTTCAACACAGATACGCAGTATTTT.